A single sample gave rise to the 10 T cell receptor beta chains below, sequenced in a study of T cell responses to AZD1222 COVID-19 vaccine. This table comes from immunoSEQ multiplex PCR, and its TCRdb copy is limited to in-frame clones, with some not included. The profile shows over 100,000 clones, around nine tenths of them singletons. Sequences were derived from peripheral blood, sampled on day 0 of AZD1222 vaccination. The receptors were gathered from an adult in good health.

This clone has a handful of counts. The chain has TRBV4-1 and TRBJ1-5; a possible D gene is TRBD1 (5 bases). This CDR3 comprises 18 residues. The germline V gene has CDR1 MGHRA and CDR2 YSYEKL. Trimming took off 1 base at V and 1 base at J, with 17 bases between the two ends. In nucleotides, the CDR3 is TGCGCCAGCAGCCAAGCGGAGGGCAGGGTAAGGAGCAATCAGCCCCAGCATTTT. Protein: CASSQAEGRVRSNQPQHF.

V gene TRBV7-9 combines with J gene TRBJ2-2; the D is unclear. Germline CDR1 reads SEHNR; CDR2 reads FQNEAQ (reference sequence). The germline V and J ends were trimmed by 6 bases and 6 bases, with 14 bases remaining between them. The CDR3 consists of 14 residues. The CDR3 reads CASSRQPGAGELFF. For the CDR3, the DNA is TGTGCCAGCAGTCGGCAACCCGGCGCCGGGGAGCTGTTTTTT.

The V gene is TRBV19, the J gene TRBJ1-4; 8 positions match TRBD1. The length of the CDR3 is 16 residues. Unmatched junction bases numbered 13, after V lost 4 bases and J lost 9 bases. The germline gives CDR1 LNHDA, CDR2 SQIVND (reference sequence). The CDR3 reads CASSTGTGDPLKKLFF. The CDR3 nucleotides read TGTGCCAGTAGTACCGGGACAGGCGATCCGTTGAAAAAACTGTTTTTT.

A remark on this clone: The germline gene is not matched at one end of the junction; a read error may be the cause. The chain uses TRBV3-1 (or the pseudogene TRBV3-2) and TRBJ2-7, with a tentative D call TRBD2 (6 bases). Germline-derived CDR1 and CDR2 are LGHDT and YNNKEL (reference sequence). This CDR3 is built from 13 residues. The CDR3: CASSQDGSGWLVF. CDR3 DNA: TGTGCCAGCAGCCAAGATGGGAGCGGGTGGTTAGTCTTC.

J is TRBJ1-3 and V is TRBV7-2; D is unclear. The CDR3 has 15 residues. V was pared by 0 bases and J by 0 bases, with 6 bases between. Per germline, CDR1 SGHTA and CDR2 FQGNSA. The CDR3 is CASSLALGSGNTIYF. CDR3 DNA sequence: TGTGCCAGCAGCTTAGCGTTGGGCTCTGGAAACACCATATATTTT. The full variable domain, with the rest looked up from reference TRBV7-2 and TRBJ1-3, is GAGVSQSPSNKVTEKGKDVELRCDPISGHTALYWYRQSLGQGLEFLIYFQGNSAPDKSGLPSDRFSAERTGGSVSTLTIQRTQQEDSAVYLCASSLALGSGNTIYFGEGSWLTVV.

The CDR3 region has the DNA TGTGCCAGCAGTTATGTCGATACGCAGTATTTT. The encoded protein is CASSYVDTQYF. The chain carries TRBV6-5 and TRBJ2-3; D remains ambiguous. The V end was cut by 3 bases, the J end by 6 bases, with 4 bases between. The CDR3 length is 11 residues. The germline CDR1 and CDR2 sequences are MNHEY and SVGAGI.

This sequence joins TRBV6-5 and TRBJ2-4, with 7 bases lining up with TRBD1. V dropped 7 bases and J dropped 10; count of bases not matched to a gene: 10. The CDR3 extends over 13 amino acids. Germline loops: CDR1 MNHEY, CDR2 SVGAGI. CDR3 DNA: TGTGCCAGCAACCCCGGGGACAGCGCGATTCAGTACTTC. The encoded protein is CASNPGDSAIQYF.

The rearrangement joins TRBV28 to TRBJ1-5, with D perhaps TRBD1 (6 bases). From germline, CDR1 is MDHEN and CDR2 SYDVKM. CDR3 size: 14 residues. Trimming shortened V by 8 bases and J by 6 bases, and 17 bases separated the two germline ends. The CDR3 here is CASRRGGEGQPQHF. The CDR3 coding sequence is TGTGCCAGCCGTCGAGGGGGAGAGGGTCAGCCCCAGCATTTT.

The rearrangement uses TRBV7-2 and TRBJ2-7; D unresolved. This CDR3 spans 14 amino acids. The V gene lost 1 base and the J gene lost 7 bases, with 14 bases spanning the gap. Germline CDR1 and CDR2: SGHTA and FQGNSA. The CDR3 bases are TGTGCCAGCAGCTTAGGTGGCAGCCTACGAGAGCAGTACTTC. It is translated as CASSLGGSLREQYF.

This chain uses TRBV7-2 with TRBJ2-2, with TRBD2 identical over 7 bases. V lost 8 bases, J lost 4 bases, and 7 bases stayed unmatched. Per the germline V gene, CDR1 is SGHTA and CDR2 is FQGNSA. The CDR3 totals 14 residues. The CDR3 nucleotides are TGTGCCAGCGCCCCGGGACTACCCACCGGGGAGCTGTTTTTT. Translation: CASAPGLPTGELFF.